This T cell receptor beta chain was found in a study of shared clonotypes between healthy human individuals. Study-level information: Donors had three CD4 naive, three CD4 memory, two CD8 naive and one CD8 memory plate apiece.

Healthy HIV-negative adults without recent acute infections or vaccinations served as donors. This clone was counted between two and nine times. Its target is not known. This was a deep-level run. Assay used: immunoSEQ multiplex PCR; TCRdb lists only in-frame clones, some missing. The repertoire holds roughly 1,100,000 clones, with roughly 75% as singletons. Trimming pared 0 bases from V and 7 bases from J, leaving 12 bases between. The length of the CDR3 is 14 residues. CDR1 is KGHSH and CDR2 is LQKENI in the germline V gene. Study-wide results and caveats: An anticipated effect of sequencing depth on clonotype sharing among donors was recognized.

The clonotype comes from a young man in good health. The rearrangement uses TRBV18 and TRBJ1-1; TRBD1 might be the D (5 bases). The sample was memory CD4+ T cells sorted from blood. Described subset: CD45RA-negative fraction. The CDR3 region is CASSPPGQGGEAFF. The CDR3 DNA reads as TGTGCCAGCTCACCACCTGGGCAGGGCGGTGAAGCTTTCTTT.